This T cell receptor beta chain was identified during a study of blood T cell repertoires in COVID-19. In the study overall: Specimens from acute and convalescent COVID-19 originated in the United States, Italy and Spain.

This clone was seen only a few times. Under the authors' procedure: Nucleated cell counts were estimated from reference gene primer amplification. The data were produced by immunoSEQ multiplex PCR, yet TCRdb's version contains in-frame clones alone and is incomplete. That table supplies the V and J calls and clone size; D and trimming were determined from the DNA. Of tens of thousands of clones in the sample, more than 75% were seen once. What was sequenced was peripheral blood. This TCR was recovered from a human donor in a cohort sampled during active COVID-19. The donor label of this sample is uncertain.

The CDR3 region has the DNA TGCGCCAGCAGCTTGGACCCACCCCTTCCTAGTGGCTACACCTTC. It codes for CASSLDPPLPSGYTF. This sequence joins TRBV5-1 and TRBJ1-2; D uncertain. CDR3 size: 15 residues. Trimming cost V 0 bases and J 7 bases, with 16 bases left between them. Germline-derived CDR1 and CDR2 are SGHRS and YFSETQ.